One T cell receptor beta chain is described in this entry. Its antigen is currently unknown. Measured with immunoSEQ multiplex PCR; TCRdb has only the in-frame clones, and not every one. In the table there are under 25,000 clones, roughly 81% of which are singletons. Per the germline V gene, CDR1 is MNHNY and CDR2 is SVGAGI (reference sequence). V was pared by 2 bases and J by 1 base, with 10 bases between. This CDR3 contains 15 residues. The sample comes from a study of T cells in narcolepsy. Study-wide points: Healthy controls reportedly lacked the autoreactive clonotypes serially found in patients' blood. Autoreactive HCRT-specific and TRIB2-specific clonotypes were marked in same-patient CSF-versus-blood CD4+ comparisons.

The source of this sequence is a human donor with narcolepsy. The rearrangement uses TRBV6-6 and TRBJ2-3; D is possibly TRBD1 (5 bases). The sequencing input was CD45RA- memory CD4+ T cells from PBMCs. The CDR3 nucleotides read TGTGCCAGCAGTTACCAGGGAAGCCGCACAGATACGCAGTATTTT. Translated: CASSYQGSRTDTQYF.